This T cell receptor (beta chain) derives from a study of T cells of healthy individuals. This clonotype was observed a few times. Germline V gives CDR1 SGHRS, CDR2 YFSETQ. Trimming cost V 7 bases and J 0 bases, with 10 bases left between them. The CDR3 length is 13 residues. One entry per CDR3 protein results from TCRdb running MiXCR on the 5' RACE reads. Seen here are 100,000 or so distinct CDR3 sequences, about 16% observed once, and the top ten hold 6.2%. The chain is built from TRBV5-1 and TRBJ1-2, with D hard to call. The TCR comes from a human donor in good health. The CDR3 loop is CASSGPTNYGYTF. The CDR3, as DNA: TGCGCCAGCTCGGGCCCCACTAACTATGGCTACACCTTC. The full variable domain, in which reference TRBV5-1 and TRBJ1-2 provide the parts outside the CDR3, is KAGVTQTPRYLIKTRGQQVTLSCSPISGHRSVSWYQQTPGQGLQFLFEYFSETQRNKGNFPGRFSGRQFSNSRSEMNVSTLELGDSALYLCASSGPTNYGYTFGSGTRLTVV.